This paragraph reports one T cell receptor beta chain. The antigen remains undetermined. The data were taken from a study of T cell responses to AZD1222 COVID-19 vaccine. Data came from immunoSEQ multiplex PCR; TCRdb stores just in-frame clones and leaves some out. The table has about 85,000 clones, around 90% seen once. Study-wide results and limits: Researchers report vaccine-associated CD4 TCRs spanning spike, with dominance at 160-218 and 743-854. Possibly, clonal diversity was underestimated; donors were largely white British and included more females. All repertoire sampling was performed exclusively after the peak T cell response. Unmutated variant regions are reportedly targeted by nearly half of spike-specific TCRs.

This CDR3 is 13 amino acids long. V dropped 3 bases and J dropped 0 bases, with 3 bases sitting between them. Germline values: CDR1 LGHDT, CDR2 YNNKEL (reference sequence). The gene calls are TRBV3-1 (or the pseudogene TRBV3-2) and TRBJ1-3; D unclear. Sequencing was performed on peripheral blood, taken on day 0 of AZD1222 vaccination. This sequence was found in an adult in good health. CDR3 sequence: CASSQASGNTIYF. The CDR3 DNA follows: TGTGCCAGCAGCCAGGCCTCTGGAAACACCATATATTTT.